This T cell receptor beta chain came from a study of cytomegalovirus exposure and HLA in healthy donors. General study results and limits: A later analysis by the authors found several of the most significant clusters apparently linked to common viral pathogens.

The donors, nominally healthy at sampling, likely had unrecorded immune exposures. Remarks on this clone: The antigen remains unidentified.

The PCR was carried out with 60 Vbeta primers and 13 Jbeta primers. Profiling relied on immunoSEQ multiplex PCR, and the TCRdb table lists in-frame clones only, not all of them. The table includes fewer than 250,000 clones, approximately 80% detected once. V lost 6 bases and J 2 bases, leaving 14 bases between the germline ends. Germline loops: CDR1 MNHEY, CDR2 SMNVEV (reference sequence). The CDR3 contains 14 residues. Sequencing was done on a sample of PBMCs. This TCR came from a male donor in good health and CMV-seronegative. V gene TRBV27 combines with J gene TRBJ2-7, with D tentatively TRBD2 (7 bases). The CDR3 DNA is TGTGCCAGCAGGGGAAGGGGGGGCCCCTACGAGCAGTACTTC. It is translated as CASRGRGGPYEQYF.